These 27 T cell receptor beta chains were all obtained from the same sample, sequenced in a study of memory CD4+ T cells and cytomegalovirus serostatus. Sequenced by immunoSEQ multiplex PCR; TCRdb stores in-frame clones only, minus some. The table has roughly 60,000 clones, about 81% seen once. Single viable CD3+CD4+CD8-CD45RO+ cells were sorted as the memory CD4+ T cells. Sequencing was carried out using memory CD4+ T cells from blood. The receptors were gathered from an adult in good health and CMV-seronegative.

The J gene is TRBJ2-2, the V gene TRBV7-2; D remains ambiguous. This CDR3 is 15 amino acids long. With 2 bases removed from V and 2 bases from J, the gap between germline ends came to 9 bases. Per germline, CDR1 SGHTA and CDR2 FQGNSA. The CDR3 DNA reads as TGTGCCAGCAGCTTAAGTCAGACTAACACCGGGGAGCTGTTTTTT. Protein product: CASSLSQTNTGELFF.

CDR3 region: CASSPPAFTDTQYF. CDR3 in DNA: TGTGCCAGTAGTCCACCGGCTTTCACAGATACGCAGTATTTT. The genes are TRBV19 and TRBJ2-3; no clear D. V lost 5 bases, J lost 2 bases, and 11 bases lay in between. The CDR3 is 14 residues long. From germline, CDR1 is LNHDA and CDR2 SQIVND (reference sequence).

The chain employs TRBV19 and TRBJ1-5; a weak D match, TRBD1 (5 bases). The CDR3 contains 14 residues. Germline V gene lookup returns CDR1 LNHDA and CDR2 SQIVND (reference sequence). With 7 bases removed from V and 3 bases from J, the gap between germline ends came to 13 bases. The CDR3 sequence: CASTKGRNNQPQHF. The DNA for the CDR3 is TGTGCCAGTACTAAGGGACGGAACAATCAGCCCCAGCATTTT.

V is TRBV7-8 and J is TRBJ1-2, with D maybe TRBD1 (6 bases). CDR1 is SGHVS, CDR2 FQNEAQ, per germline. The CDR3 is 14 amino acids. Deletions cut 4 bases from V and 7 bases from J, with 16 bases between. The CDR3: CASSSLKRGAGYTF. As DNA, the CDR3 is TGTGCCAGCAGCTCCTTAAAGCGGGGGGCTGGCTACACCTTC.

The chain carries TRBV7-9 and TRBJ1-4, with TRBD1 matching over 10 bases. The germline gives CDR1 SEHNR, CDR2 FQNEAQ (reference sequence). The CDR3 is 15 amino acids. V gave up 1 base and J gave up 8 bases; unmatched junction bases: 4. The CDR3 reads CASSLGTGGDEKLFF. The CDR3 nucleotides read TGTGCCAGCAGCTTAGGGACAGGGGGGGACGAAAAACTGTTTTTT.

This clone was detected only a few times. The V gene is TRBV7-2, the J gene TRBJ2-7, with 8 bases matching TRBD1. Germline trimming cut 2 bases from V and 7 bases from J; bases unmatched to any gene: 13. The CDR3 runs to 16 residues. Germline-derived CDR1 and CDR2 are SGHTA and FQGNSA. The CDR3 DNA reads TGTGCCAGCAGCTTATCCCCCACCAGGGGGCAGCGGGAGCAGTACTTC. Amino acid sequence: CASSLSPTRGQREQYF.

This chain connects TRBV6-4 to TRBJ1-5; tentative D call: TRBD1 (6 bases). The length of the CDR3 is 15 residues. V gave up 0 bases and J gave up 3 bases, with 9 bases separating them. In germline, CDR1 is MRHNA, CDR2 SNTAGT. The CDR3 loop reads CASSDSGQLNQPQHF. The CDR3 DNA sequence: TGTGCCAGCAGTGACTCAGGACAGCTCAATCAGCCCCAGCATTTT.

The rearrangement links TRBV5-1 to TRBJ2-3; D may be TRBD2 (5 bases). The germline V gene encodes CDR1 SGHRS and CDR2 YFSETQ. Trimming stripped 6 bases from V and 3 bases from J, with 17 bases between. The CDR3 spans 15 residues. CDR3 sequence reads: CASKAAVGKTDTQYF. DNA of the CDR3: TGCGCCAGCAAAGCGGCAGTCGGGAAGACAGATACGCAGTATTTT.

This chain joins TRBV28 and TRBJ1-1; D gene ambiguous. V was trimmed by 6 bases and J by 1 base, leaving 6 bases between them. This CDR3 has 12 residues. Looked up from germline, CDR1 is MDHEN and CDR2 is SYDVKM. CDR3 region: CASREENTEAFF. In nucleotides, the CDR3 is TGTGCCAGCAGAGAGGAGAACACTGAAGCTTTCTTT.

The V and J genes are TRBV6-5 and TRBJ2-3; D is unresolved. Per germline, CDR1 MNHEY and CDR2 SVGAGI. This CDR3 comprises 11 residues. V was shortened by 6 bases and J by 10 bases, with 11 bases between the two germline ends. Here the CDR3 DNA reads TGTGCCAGCAGAAGTGGGTTTGCGCAGTATTTT. This encodes CASRSGFAQYF.

The V and J genes are TRBV10-3 and TRBJ2-3; possible D gene TRBD2, 6 bases. The CDR3 length is 14 residues. Germline CDR1 reads ENHRY; CDR2 reads SYGVKD. Trimming removed 3 bases at V and 5 bases at J, with 12 bases between. CDR3 DNA sequence: TGTGCCATCAGTGACTCCACGGGGGAAGATACGCAGTATTTT. Encoded protein: CAISDSTGEDTQYF.

CDR3 region: CSVGTSGYTGELFF. CDR3 coding DNA: TGCAGCGTCGGAACTAGCGGGTACACCGGGGAGCTGTTTTTT. The V and J genes are TRBV29-1 and TRBJ2-2, with TRBD2 matching 9 bases. This CDR3 spans 14 amino acids. V lost 6 bases, J lost 3 bases, and 5 bases stayed unmatched. Germline-derived CDR1 and CDR2 are SQVTM and ANQGSEA.

V usage is TRBV18 and J usage is TRBJ1-2, with 9 bases identical to TRBD1. CDR3 length: 15 amino acids. The germline V gene encodes CDR1 KGHSH and CDR2 LQKENI. The V segment lost 3 bases and the J segment 2 bases; nucleotides outside the gene matches: 4. CDR3 in DNA: TGTGCCAGCTCACCCCGGGGACAGGGCAACTATGGCTACACCTTC. This translates into CASSPRGQGNYGYTF. The variable domain in full, completed from reference TRBV18 and TRBJ1-2, reads NAGVMQNPRHLVRRRGQEARLRCSPMKGHSHVYWYRQLPEEGLKFMVYLQKENIIDESGMPKERFSAEFPKEGPSILRIQQVVRGDSAAYFCASSPRGQGNYGYTFGSGTRLTVV.

This chain uses TRBV7-9 with TRBJ1-2; the D is unclear. Germline V lookup: CDR1 SEHNR, CDR2 FQNEAQ (reference sequence). This CDR3 has 15 amino acids. The V end lost 3 bases, the J end lost 6 bases, and 17 bases lay between the germline ends. The CDR3 protein is CASSFSEDRFDGYTF. The CDR3 DNA reads as TGTGCCAGCAGCTTCTCCGAGGACCGTTTTGATGGCTACACCTTC.

A note on this clone: At one end the junction does not follow the germline gene, possibly because of a read error. Other DNA sequences in this sample translate to the same CDR3. The genes are TRBV7-7 and TRBJ2-3; no reliable D call. Looked up from germline, CDR1 is SSHAT and CDR2 is FNYEAQ (reference sequence). The CDR3 extends over 13 amino acids. The CDR3 coding sequence is TGTGCTAGCAGCCCGTCTCCGCGGGATACGCAGTATTTT. As protein: CASSPSPRDTQYF. The variable domain in full, completed from reference TRBV7-7 and TRBJ2-3, reads GAGVSQSPRYKVTKRGQDVTLRCDPISSHATLYWYQQALGQGPEFLTYFNYEAQPDKSGLPSDRFSAERPEGSISTLTIQRTEQRDSAMYRCASSPSPRDTQYFGPGTRLTVL.

The V gene is TRBV28, the J gene TRBJ1-1; 7 bases match TRBD1. CDR1 is MDHEN and CDR2 is SYDVKM in the germline V gene. With V trimmed by 2 bases and J by 0 bases, 9 bases remained unmatched. The CDR3 totals 17 residues. The CDR3 nucleotides are TGTGCCAGCAGTTTAGAGACAGGGATCCCTATGAACACTGAAGCTTTCTTT. Translated, it gives CASSLETGIPMNTEAFF.

This rearrangement joins TRBV18 to TRBJ1-4, with D uncertain. Germline CDR1 KGHSH, CDR2 LQKENI. The CDR3 length is 18 residues. V was shortened by 6 bases and J by 0 bases, with 20 bases between the two germline ends. CDR3 sequence reads: CASSPNKYRGATNEKLFF. For the CDR3, the DNA is TGTGCCAGCTCGCCTAATAAATACCGGGGTGCAACTAATGAAAAACTGTTTTTT. The whole variable domain, filled in from reference TRBV18 and TRBJ1-4, reads NAGVMQNPRHLVRRRGQEARLRCSPMKGHSHVYWYRQLPEEGLKFMVYLQKENIIDESGMPKERFSAEFPKEGPSILRIQQVVRGDSAAYFCASSPNKYRGATNEKLFFGSGTQLSVL.

The rearrangement joins TRBV12-5 to TRBJ2-7; 10 nucleotides align to TRBD1. With 6 bases clipped from V and 1 base from J, the junction kept 6 bases outside the gene matches. CDR1 and CDR2 from the germline V gene are LGHNT and FRNRAP. There are 15 residues in the CDR3. The CDR3 region has the DNA TGTGCTAGTGGAAGTGGACAGGGGGGATCCTACGAGCAGTACTTC. Amino acids: CASGSGQGGSYEQYF.

This chain uses TRBV10-1 with TRBJ2-7, with D possibly TRBD1 on 5 matching bases. CDR1 WNHNN and CDR2 SYGVQD come from the germline V gene (reference sequence). The CDR3 length is 14 residues. Trimming cost V 9 bases and J 2 bases, with 17 bases left between them. DNA for the CDR3: TGCGCCAGTTGGACACGAGGCAGCCCCTACGAGCAGTACTTC. Its protein product is CASWTRGSPYEQYF.

The rearrangement uses TRBV28 and TRBJ2-2; D might be TRBD1 or TRBD2, each matching 6 bases. This CDR3 is built from 14 residues. V was cut by 11 bases and J by 4 bases, with 17 bases left in between. Germline CDR1 and CDR2: MDHEN and SYDVKM. Here the CDR3 DNA reads TGTGCCGGGGGTTGGGGGGCAGGCACCGGGGAGCTGTTTTTT. This translates into CAGGWGAGTGELFF.

This clone occurred a few times. The V gene is TRBV5-6, the J gene TRBJ1-4; the match to TRBD1 covers 10 bases. The V gene's germline CDR1 is SGHDT and CDR2 YYEEEE. Trimming cost V 4 bases and J 0 bases; bases outside gene matches: 6. This CDR3 has 17 residues. The CDR3: CASSRGTGVTTNEKLFF. DNA for the CDR3: TGTGCCAGCAGCCGAGGGACAGGGGTTACAACTAATGAAAAACTGTTTTTT. The whole variable domain, filled in from reference TRBV5-6 and TRBJ1-4, reads DAGVTQSPTHLIKTRGQQVTLRCSPKSGHDTVSWYQQALGQGPQFIFQYYEEEERQRGNFPDRFSGHQFPNYSSELNVNALLLGDSALYLCASSRGTGVTTNEKLFFGSGTQLSVL.

The V call is TRBV5-6, the J call TRBJ1-4; no clear D gene. In germline, CDR1 is SGHDT, CDR2 YYEEEE. With 7 bases removed from V and 7 bases from J, the gap between germline ends came to 8 bases. The CDR3 runs 11 residues. CDR3: CASHKGEKLFF. CDR3 DNA: TGTGCCAGCCATAAAGGTGAAAAACTGTTTTTT.

This clone came up once. The chain employs TRBV7-8 and TRBJ1-4; D may be TRBD1 (6 bases). Between the trimmed V and J ends, which lost 2 bases and 10 bases, there was a span of 14 bases. The germline CDR1 and CDR2 sequences are SGHVS and FQNEAQ. The CDR3 is 14 residues long. The CDR3 DNA sequence: TGTGCCAGCAGCTTATATGGAGGGGGGGGAAAACTGTTTTTT. Translated: CASSLYGGGGKLFF.

The V call is TRBV30, the J call TRBJ2-7; D is unresolved. Trimming left V 2 bases short and J 4 bases short, with 6 bases between. Germline CDR1 GTSNPN, CDR2 SVGIG (reference sequence). There are 11 residues in the CDR3. The CDR3 spells CAWSQVYEQYF. The CDR3, as DNA: TGTGCCTGGAGTCAGGTTTACGAGCAGTACTTC.

The V call is TRBV19, the J call TRBJ1-5; 8 bases are a match to TRBD1. V dropped 6 bases and J dropped 7; count of bases not matched to a gene: 8. CDR1 and CDR2 (germline): LNHDA, SQIVND (reference sequence). The CDR3 spans 14 residues. The CDR3 coding sequence is TGTGCCAGTAGCAGAGGACAGGGCTGGCAGCCCCAGCATTTT. Translating it yields CASSRGQGWQPQHF.

This clone occurred once. The germline gene is not matched at one end of the junction; a read error may be the cause. The V gene is TRBV12-5, the J gene TRBJ2-1, with 8 bases aligning to TRBD1. CDR1 LGHNT and CDR2 FRNRAP come from the germline V gene. The CDR3 loop spans 15 amino acids. This CDR3 is CASGSQGQAYNEQFF. Written as DNA, the CDR3 is TGTGCTAGTGGTTCCCAGGGACAGGCCTACAATGAACAGTTCTTC.

This chain uses TRBV27 with TRBJ1-3; D is unclear. Trimming shortened V by 6 bases and J by 2 bases, and 8 bases separated the two germline ends. The length of the CDR3 is 13 residues. CDR1 MNHEY and CDR2 SMNVEV come from the germline V gene (reference sequence). CDR3 bases: TGTGCCAGCAGCTATAAAACTGGAAACACCATATATTTT. It is translated as CASSYKTGNTIYF.